These 17 T cell receptor beta chains share one sample of origin, sequenced in a study of blood T cell repertoires in COVID-19. Sequencing was performed with immunoSEQ multiplex PCR; in TCRdb, only in-frame clones are kept and a portion is missing. The sample comprises approximately 31,000 clones, approximately 88% of which are singletons, and about 13% rests with the top ten. Sequencing used peripheral blood. Source of these receptors: a man in his 70s with active COVID-19.

The gene calls are TRBV10-1 and TRBJ2-2; a possible D gene is TRBD1 (6 bases). Per germline, CDR1 WNHNN and CDR2 SYGVQD (reference sequence). CDR3 length: 14 amino acids. The V end lost 6 bases, the J end lost 4 bases, and 12 bases lay between the germline ends. The CDR3, as DNA: TGCGCCAGCAGACAGGGCTCAAGCACCGGGGAGCTGTTTTTT. Translation gives CASRQGSSTGELFF.

The rearrangement links TRBV9 to TRBJ1-6; TRBD1 matches 10 bases. The V gene's germline CDR1 is SGDLS and CDR2 YYNGEE. This CDR3 has 15 residues. V lost 4 bases to trimming and J lost 7 bases; unmatched junction nucleotides: 5. The CDR3: CASSWGQGTNSPLHF. The CDR3 DNA follows: TGTGCCAGCAGCTGGGGACAGGGGACCAATTCACCCCTCCACTTT.

V usage is TRBV20-1 and J usage is TRBJ1-6; D call uncertain. The CDR3 has 11 amino acids. The germline CDR1 and CDR2 sequences are DFQATT and SNEGSKA (reference sequence). Deletions cut 6 bases from V and 10 bases from J, with 10 bases between. This CDR3 is CSAADLSPLHF. The CDR3, as DNA: TGCAGTGCCGCAGATTTATCACCCCTCCACTTT.

This rearrangement joins TRBV3-1 (or the pseudogene TRBV3-2) to TRBJ2-1, with TRBD2 matching 10 bases. CDR3 length: 18 amino acids. Germline CDR1 LGHDT, CDR2 YNNKEL (reference sequence). V trimming: 0 bases; J trimming: 0 bases; junction bases outside the gene matches: 5. The DNA of the CDR3 is TGTGCCAGCAGCCAAGAGACGGGACTAGCGAGCTCCTACAATGAGCAGTTCTTC. Amino acid sequence: CASSQETGLASSYNEQFF.

The V gene is TRBV2, the J gene TRBJ2-7; D not certain. This CDR3 contains 12 residues. V was cut by 4 bases and J by 7 bases, with 11 bases left in between. Germline loops: CDR1 SNHLY, CDR2 FYNNEI. CDR3 in DNA: TGTGCCAGCAGTGGGGCCTTTATAGAGCAGTACTTC. This translates into CASSGAFIEQYF.

This sequence joins TRBV28 and TRBJ2-7; unclear D gene. The V and J ends lost 5 bases and 6 bases respectively, with 11 bases between them. Germline V gives CDR1 MDHEN, CDR2 SYDVKM. The CDR3 covers 12 residues. For the CDR3, the DNA is TGTGCCAGCAGTAGCGTCCTCCGCGAGCAGTACTTC. This translates into CASSSVLREQYF.

This clone was observed a single time. The V call is TRBV24-1, the J call TRBJ2-2; D is possibly TRBD2 (6 bases). Trimming cost V 3 bases and J 1 base, with 14 bases left between them. This CDR3 spans 17 amino acids. CDR1 KGHDR and CDR2 SFDVKD come from the germline V gene. The DNA for the CDR3 is TGTGCCACCAGTGATCCCTGGCGTAGCGGGAACACCGGGGAGCTGTTTTTT. It encodes CATSDPWRSGNTGELFF.

The chain has TRBV28 and TRBJ2-7, with TRBD2 matching 14 bases. V was pared by 6 bases and J by 4 bases, with 5 bases of the junction left unmatched. The CDR3 spans 15 residues. Looked up from germline, CDR1 is MDHEN and CDR2 is SYDVKM. CDR3 DNA sequence: TGTGCCAGCAGGAAGGGACTAGCGGGAGCTTACGAGCAGTACTTC. This sequence encodes CASRKGLAGAYEQYF.

V usage is TRBV7-8 and J usage is TRBJ2-7; 8 bases agree with TRBD2. The CDR3 is made up of 12 amino acids. V dropped 4 bases and J dropped 7; count of bases not matched to a gene: 3. Per the germline V gene, CDR1 is SGHVS and CDR2 is FQNEAQ. The CDR3 DNA reads TGTGCCAGCAGCTCGGGGGGGACGGAGCAGTACTTC. Its protein is CASSSGGTEQYF. The full variable domain, in which reference TRBV7-8 and TRBJ2-7 provide the parts outside the CDR3, is GAGVSQSPRYKVAKRGQDVALRCDPISGHVSLFWYQQALGQGPEFLTYFQNEAQLDKSGLPSDRFFAERPEGSVSTLKIQRTQQEDSAVYLCASSSGGTEQYFGPGTRLTVT.

The V gene is TRBV30, the J gene TRBJ1-2; a possible D gene is TRBD1 (6 bases). Trimming cost V 6 bases and J 2 bases, with 16 bases left between them. Germline loops: CDR1 GTSNPN, CDR2 SVGIG (reference sequence). The CDR3 extends over 14 amino acids. The CDR3 reads CACPVAGVNYGYTF. DNA of the CDR3: TGTGCCTGCCCGGTCGCAGGGGTAAACTATGGCTACACCTTC.

V is TRBV30 and J is TRBJ2-5; TRBD2 matches 8 bases. The V and J ends lost 2 bases and 5 bases, in that order; junction bases with no gene match: 7. Germline V gene data show CDR1 as GTSNPN and CDR2 as SVGIG (reference sequence). This CDR3 spans 14 amino acids. Here the CDR3 reads CAWSPGLVVETQYF. In nucleotides, the CDR3 is TGTGCCTGGAGTCCGGGACTAGTAGTGGAGACCCAGTACTTC.

This chain uses TRBV28 with TRBJ1-2; D is perhaps TRBD1 (6 bases). The CDR3 runs to 14 residues. In germline, CDR1 is MDHEN, CDR2 SYDVKM. V was cut by 8 bases and J by 8 bases, with 21 bases left in between. CDR3 sequence reads: CASLIPGQASGYTF. CDR3 DNA: TGTGCCAGCCTAATTCCGGGACAAGCCTCGGGCTACACCTTC.

V usage is TRBV11-2 and J usage is TRBJ2-2, with 8 nucleotides matching TRBD1. The CDR3 totals 15 residues. Losses at the gene ends were 5 bases for V and 7 bases for J; bases not matched to a gene: 9. Germline loops: CDR1 SGHAT, CDR2 FQNNGV. The CDR3 region is CASSRQGIIRGELFF. The CDR3 DNA is TGTGCCAGCAGCCGACAGGGGATAATCCGCGGGGAGCTGTTTTTT.

This chain uses TRBV12-5 with TRBJ2-1; tentative D call: TRBD2 (6 bases). Germline V gene lookup returns CDR1 LGHNT and CDR2 FRNRAP. CDR3 size: 12 residues. V was pared by 5 bases and J by 9 bases, with 11 bases between. CDR3 sequence: CASGTSGPEQFF. CDR3 nucleotide sequence: TGTGCTAGTGGTACAAGCGGGCCTGAGCAGTTCTTC.

About this clone: The same CDR3 is also encoded by other DNA sequences in this sample. The genes are TRBV7-2 and TRBJ1-5; no definite D call. The CDR3 consists of 12 residues. Germline V gene sequence: CDR1 SGHTA, CDR2 FQGNSA. The V end lost 1 base, the J end lost 6 bases, and 4 bases lay between the germline ends. CDR3 loop: CASSLELQPQHF. DNA of the CDR3: TGTGCCAGCAGCTTAGAACTTCAGCCCCAGCATTTT. Drawing the rest from reference TRBV7-2 and TRBJ1-5, the complete variable domain is GAGVSQSPSNKVTEKGKDVELRCDPISGHTALYWYRQSLGQGLEFLIYFQGNSAPDKSGLPSDRFSAERTGGSVSTLTIQRTQQEDSAVYLCASSLELQPQHFGDGTRLSIL.

The CDR3 nucleotides are TGTGCCAGCAGCTTAAGGAGGGTCCTGAACACTGAAGCTTTCTTT. This sequence encodes CASSLRRVLNTEAFF. The chain is built from TRBV7-2 and TRBJ1-1; D is uncertain. The CDR3 spans 15 residues. Germline V gene sequence: CDR1 SGHTA, CDR2 FQGNSA. V dropped 2 bases and J dropped 0 bases, with 10 bases sitting between them.

The gene calls are TRBV27 and TRBJ2-3; TRBD2 matches 7 bases. V was clipped by 5 bases and J by 1 base; unmatched bases: 15. The CDR3 runs 18 residues. Germline V lookup: CDR1 MNHEY, CDR2 SMNVEV (reference sequence). For the CDR3, the DNA is TGTGCCAGCAGTCCCCTCCCCAGGCTAGCGGTCCGCACAGATACGCAGTATTTT. Protein: CASSPLPRLAVRTDTQYF.